This T cell receptor beta chain was identified during a study of cytomegalovirus exposure and HLA in healthy donors. TCRdb keeps only in-frame clones here, not all; method: immunoSEQ multiplex PCR. The table records 200,000 or so clones, about four fifths of them present only once. The ends lost 4 bases at V and 6 bases at J; junction bases unmatched: 7. The germline CDR1 and CDR2 sequences are MNHNS and SASEGT. The CDR3 is 15 residues long. The source of this sequence is a man aged 18 to 30 in good health and CMV-seropositive. Sequencing was done on a sample of PBMCs. V gene TRBV6-1 combines with J gene TRBJ2-1, with 9 bases matching TRBD2. CDR3 coding DNA: TGTGCCAGCAGTGGCCAGCCTAGCGGGGCCAATGAGCAGTTCTTC. Protein sequence: CASSGQPSGANEQFF.